The sequence of this T cell receptor (beta chain) was determined in a study of blood T cell repertoires in COVID-19. Study at large: COVID-19 samples, acute and convalescent, were from the United States, Italy and Spain. T cells, B-cell-depleted T cells, or PBMCs provided the cDNA or gDNA that served as material.

Original processing notes: Scientists estimated how many nucleated cells there were by amplifying reference gene primers. Profiled with immunoSEQ multiplex PCR; TCRdb holds only in-frame clones, not every one. For V, J and clone size, that table is used; D and trimming come from the DNA. The table has about 80,000 clones, about 85% seen once. With respect to this clone: Additional DNA sequences in this sample encode the identical CDR3.

The CDR3 covers 15 residues. CDR1 is SEHNR, CDR2 FQNEAQ, per germline (reference sequence). J gave up 3 bases and V 2 bases, and 2 bases lay outside the gene matches. Sequenced material: peripheral blood. The chain couples TRBV7-9 to TRBJ2-2; 8 nucleotides line up with TRBD1. This sequence originates from a human donor in a cohort sampled during active COVID-19. CDR3 in DNA: TGTGCCAGCAGCTTACCAGGGGGCGACACCGGGGAGCTGTTTTTT. Protein product: CASSLPGGDTGELFF.